Listed below are T cell receptor beta chains from one sample, sequenced in a study of somatic mutations in cytotoxic T cells in rheumatoid arthritis. Assay: immunoSEQ multiplex PCR; the TCRdb copy retains only in-frame clones and omits some. The profile shows approximately 21,000 clones, about four fifths of them singletons. Sequenced material: CD8+ T cells sorted from blood. The origin of the receptors is an adult with rheumatoid arthritis. The CDR3 runs from the conserved cysteine through the conserved F or W. A D gene is named only where the DNA matches it firmly. Clone sizes are given selectively: once, few, many, or a class where the clone is expanded.

j_call: TRBJ1-2; v_call: TRBV2; d_call: .; clone_size: .; cdr3_nt: TGTGCCAGCAGTGAACCAGAAACGCGGCTATATGGCTACACCTTC; cdr3_aa: CASSEPETRLYGYTF
j_call: TRBJ2-5; v_call: TRBV4-2; d_call: .; clone_size: .; cdr3_nt: TGTGCCAGCAGCCAAGATCCCGGGGGCCAAGAGACCCAGTACTTC; cdr3_aa: CASSQDPGGQETQYF
j_call: TRBJ2-3; v_call: TRBV15; d_call: .; clone_size: once; cdr3_nt: TGTGCCACCAGCAGAGAAGGCGGGGGCGGGACAGATACGCAGTATTTT; cdr3_aa: CATSREGGGGTDTQYF
j_call: TRBJ1-5; v_call: TRBV19; d_call: TRBD1; clone_size: .; cdr3_nt: TGTGCCAGTAGACCAGGGGGTCGTCTCTGGGGCTACGATAGCAATCAGCCCCAGCATTTT; cdr3_aa: CASRPGGRLWGYDSNQPQHF
j_call: TRBJ1-1; v_call: TRBV19; d_call: TRBD1; clone_size: .; cdr3_nt: TGTGCCAGTAGTGCCCGGGACAGGGGGATCTACACTGAAGCTTTCTTT; cdr3_aa: CASSARDRGIYTEAFF
j_call: TRBJ1-1; v_call: TRBV5-6; d_call: .; clone_size: .; cdr3_nt: TGTGCCAGCAGCTTGGCCGTGGGGGTGACTGAAGCTTTCTTT; cdr3_aa: CASSLAVGVTEAFF
j_call: TRBJ1-2; v_call: TRBV7-2; d_call: .; clone_size: .; cdr3_nt: TGTGCCAGCAGCTTAGGCCCCGGAGAGGGCTATGGCTACACCTTC; cdr3_aa: CASSLGPGEGYGYTF
j_call: TRBJ2-1; v_call: TRBV27; d_call: TRBD2; clone_size: .; cdr3_nt: TGTGCCAGCAGTTTACTGCGGGGGGGCTTCTACAATGAGCAGTTCTTC; cdr3_aa: CASSLLRGGFYNEQFF
j_call: TRBJ2-1; v_call: TRBV7-9; d_call: .; clone_size: few; cdr3_nt: TGTGCCAGCAGCTTAGGAGAGCTTAATGAGCAGTTCTTC; cdr3_aa: CASSLGELNEQFF
j_call: TRBJ1-1; v_call: TRBV9; d_call: .; clone_size: few; cdr3_nt: TGTGCCAGCAGCGTAGGAGAAAACACTGAAGCTTTCTTT; cdr3_aa: CASSVGENTEAFF
j_call: TRBJ1-2; v_call: TRBV2; d_call: .; clone_size: .; cdr3_nt: TGTGCCAGCCTAGTAGATGGCTACACCTTC; cdr3_aa: CASLVDGYTF
j_call: TRBJ2-1; v_call: TRBV5-8; d_call: TRBD2; clone_size: .; cdr3_nt: TGTGCCAGCAGCTTGGGGACCCTAGCGGGGGTCTACAATGAGCAGTTCTTC; cdr3_aa: CASSLGTLAGVYNEQFF
j_call: TRBJ1-2; v_call: TRBV5-1; d_call: .; clone_size: .; cdr3_nt: TGCGCCAGCAGCCCCCTACAGGGTACGCCTAACTATGGCTACACCTTC; cdr3_aa: CASSPLQGTPNYGYTF
j_call: TRBJ2-1; v_call: TRBV9; d_call: .; clone_size: .; cdr3_nt: TGTGCCAGCAGCGCCGAAGAGTGGAGCTCCTACAATGAGCAGTTCTTC; cdr3_aa: CASSAEEWSSYNEQFF
j_call: TRBJ2-5; v_call: TRBV2; d_call: TRBD2; clone_size: .; cdr3_nt: TGTGCCAGCAGTGAACTAGCGGGGGCCGGGGAGACCCAGTACTTC; cdr3_aa: CASSELAGAGETQYF
j_call: TRBJ2-3; v_call: TRBV5-6; d_call: TRBD2; clone_size: .; cdr3_nt: TGTGCCAGCAGCCCCGAAGCGGGGTGGGGCACAGATACGCAGTATTTT; cdr3_aa: CASSPEAGWGTDTQYF
j_call: TRBJ2-2; v_call: TRBV15; d_call: .; clone_size: once; cdr3_nt: TGTGCCACCAGCAGACATGGGTACACCGGGGAGCTGTTTTTT; cdr3_aa: CATSRHGYTGELFF
j_call: TRBJ2-2; v_call: TRBV6-1; d_call: .; clone_size: .; cdr3_nt: TGTGCCAGCAGTCCACCCGGGTGGGGGGAGCTGTTTTTT; cdr3_aa: CASSPPGWGELFF
j_call: TRBJ2-1; v_call: TRBV13; d_call: .; clone_size: .; cdr3_nt: TGTGCCAGCAGCGATAGAGGGTACAATGAGCAGTTCTTC; cdr3_aa: CASSDRGYNEQFF
j_call: TRBJ2-4; v_call: TRBV4-1; d_call: .; clone_size: .; cdr3_nt: TGCGCCAGCAGCCAAGATGGATGGGGGAGGCAGTACTTC; cdr3_aa: CASSQDGWGRQYF
j_call: TRBJ2-2; v_call: TRBV5-1; d_call: TRBD2; clone_size: .; cdr3_nt: TGCGCCAGCAGAACCTTTACTAGCGGGCCGAACACCGGGGAGCTGTTTTTT; cdr3_aa: CASRTFTSGPNTGELFF
j_call: TRBJ2-3; v_call: TRBV7-9; d_call: .; clone_size: .; cdr3_nt: TGTGCCAGCAGTCAAGGGGAAACAGATACGCAGTATTTT; cdr3_aa: CASSQGETDTQYF
j_call: TRBJ2-2; v_call: TRBV7-9; d_call: .; clone_size: few; cdr3_nt: TGTGCCAGCAGCTTGACAGGACGCTACACCGGGGAGCTGTTTTTT; cdr3_aa: CASSLTGRYTGELFF
j_call: TRBJ1-2; v_call: TRBV5-6; d_call: TRBD1; clone_size: .; cdr3_nt: TGTGCCAGCAGCGCGGGACAGGACTATGGCTACACCTTC; cdr3_aa: CASSAGQDYGYTF
j_call: TRBJ1-2; v_call: TRBV7-9; d_call: .; clone_size: .; cdr3_nt: TGTGCCAGCAGCCGGGTCAGGGAGTCGGGCTATGGCTACACCTTC; cdr3_aa: CASSRVRESGYGYTF
j_call: TRBJ2-3; v_call: TRBV4-1; d_call: .; clone_size: once; cdr3_nt: TGCGCCAGCAGCCAAGGCCATACACAACTACTAGATACGCAGTATTTT; cdr3_aa: CASSQGHTQLLDTQYF
j_call: TRBJ2-7; v_call: TRBV2; d_call: .; clone_size: .; cdr3_nt: TGTGCCAGTCCCGGCGGGCCAAGTAGTAGACACGAGCAGTACTTC; cdr3_aa: CASPGGPSSRHEQYF